Listed below are T cell receptor beta chains from one sample, sequenced in a study of blood T cell repertoires in COVID-19. Libraries were prepared by immunoSEQ multiplex PCR; TCRdb keeps only in-frame clonotypes and omits some of them. The table has some 180,000 clones, approximately 86% seen once. What was sequenced was peripheral blood. The source is a woman older than 75 with COVID-19, enrolled during active disease. Both conserved end residues are part of each CDR3. Fields, in order: clone size, D gene, V gene, J gene, CDR3 length, CDR3 DNA, CDR3 protein. The D gene is left open where the match is weak. A row's size may be missing; if present it is once, few, many or a size class.

>NA|NA|TRBV6-5|TRBJ1-6|14
TGTGCCAGCAGTAACTCCCGGGGTAATTCACCCCTCCACTTT
CASSNSRGNSPLHF
>NA|NA|TRBV4-2|TRBJ2-2|19
TGTGCCAGCAGCCGGCAAGGGCAGGGAAAGTCCGCGAACACCGGGGAGCTGTTTTTT
CASSRQGQGKSANTGELFF
>NA|NA|TRBV19|TRBJ1-2|14
TGTGCCAGTAGTATGACCGGGAGGATCTATGGCTACACCTTC
CASSMTGRIYGYTF
>many|TRBD1|TRBV10-2|TRBJ1-1|17
TGCGCCAGCAGCCGCGGCAGGACAGGCCTCGAGAACACTGAAGCTTTCTTT
CASSRGRTGLENTEAFF
>once|NA|TRBV7-2|TRBJ2-4|14
TGTGCCAGCAGCTTAGGGGGCGACAAAAACATTCAGTACTTC
CASSLGGDKNIQYF
>NA|TRBD2|TRBV6-2/TRBV6-3|TRBJ2-5|15
TGTGCCAGCAGTGGCCGACTAGCGGGAGTGGAGACCCAGTACTTC
CASSGRLAGVETQYF
>NA|NA|TRBV6-6|TRBJ2-1|14
TGTGCCAGCAGTGGGGGGAGCTCCTACAATGAGCAGTTCTTC
CASSGGSSYNEQFF
>once|TRBD2|TRBV2|TRBJ2-1|14
TGTGCCAGCAGGATAGCGGGAACCTACAATGAGCAGTTCTTC
CASRIAGTYNEQFF
>NA|NA|TRBV21-1|TRBJ2-1|16
TGTGCCAGCAGCAAAGAGGCAGGGCCATCCTACAATGAGCAGTTCTTC
CASSKEAGPSYNEQFF
>NA|NA|TRBV9|TRBJ2-3|14
TGTGCCAGCAGCGTAGACGGCGGGGCAGATACGCAGTATTTT
CASSVDGGADTQYF
>NA|TRBD1|TRBV2|TRBJ2-3|14
TGTGCCAGCAGTGGAGGACAGGGCACAGATACGCAGTATTTT
CASSGGQGTDTQYF
>few|TRBD1|TRBV28|TRBJ1-2|12
TGTGCCAGCCTAGGACAGGGCTATGGCTACACCTTC
CASLGQGYGYTF
>NA|NA|TRBV7-2|TRBJ1-5|13
TGTGCCAGCAGCTCGGGGAGCTATCAGCCCCAGCATTTT
CASSSGSYQPQHF
>NA|TRBD2|TRBV5-8|TRBJ2-7|16
TGTGCCAGCAGCCCTTTGGCCGGGGGGGGAACCTACGAGCAGTACTTC
CASSPLAGGGTYEQYF
>NA|TRBD1|TRBV4-2|TRBJ1-2|16
TGTGCCAGCAGCCAAACTCCGGGACAGACCGACTATGGCTACACCTTC
CASSQTPGQTDYGYTF
>NA|NA|TRBV28|TRBJ1-1|15
TGTGCCAGCAGTTGGACTGGAACCTCCGACACTGAAGCTTTCTTT
CASSWTGTSDTEAFF
>many|TRBD2|TRBV14|TRBJ2-7|13
TGTGCCAGCAGCCAAGTAGCGGGATACGAGCAGTACTTC
CASSQVAGYEQYF
>NA|NA|TRBV7-2|TRBJ2-1|15
TGTGCCAGCAGCTTAGCCCTCAGGGGGGTCAATGAGCAGTTCTTC
CASSLALRGVNEQFF
>NA|NA|TRBV15|TRBJ1-1|16
TGTGCCACCAGCAGAGATTTGGGGGGTTTGAACACTGAAGCTTTCTTT
CATSRDLGGLNTEAFF
>NA|NA|TRBV5-1|TRBJ1-2|13
TGCGCCAGCAGCCTCGGAATTACTAGGGGCTACACCTTC
CASSLGITRGYTF
>NA|NA|TRBV7-8|TRBJ1-2|14
TGTGCCAGCAGCTTAGAAGGCAGGGGATATGGCTACACCTTC
CASSLEGRGYGYTF
>NA|NA|TRBV7-2|TRBJ1-4|14
TGTGCCAGCACCAGGAGGGGAGTCGGAGAAAAACTGTTTTTT
CASTRRGVGEKLFF